Below, 6 T cell receptor beta chains from the same sample are listed, as sequenced in a study of T cell clones after liver transplantation. Produced via immunoSEQ multiplex PCR; TCRdb's table is partial and in-frame only. The sample has some 57,000 clones, around 70% seen once. Sample: CD4+ T cells from blood, taken at the 22-month timepoint. These receptors all stem from a human patient who received a liver transplant. Among the T cells, some may be from the graft donor.

The chain carries TRBV19 and TRBJ2-7; 10 bases line up with TRBD1. The trim removed 6 bases at V and 0 bases at J, leaving 5 bases unmatched. Germline CDR1 and CDR2: LNHDA and SQIVND (reference sequence). The CDR3 has 15 residues. The CDR3 is CASSPGQGSSYEQYF. The CDR3 DNA reads TGTGCCAGTAGCCCGGGACAGGGGTCCTCCTACGAGCAGTACTTC.

The chain carries TRBV4-1 and TRBJ1-4, with TRBD1 as a possible D gene (6 bases). Germline V CDR1 and CDR2: MGHRA, YSYEKL. CDR3 size: 17 residues. V lost 1 base, J lost 8 bases, and 20 bases lay in between. The DNA for the CDR3 is TGCGCCAGCAGCCAAGGCGACGGACAGCTCCCTCCGGAAAAACTGTTTTTT. It is translated as CASSQGDGQLPPEKLFF.

The chain couples TRBV27 to TRBJ2-1, with D maybe TRBD1 (8 bases). The germline V and J ends were trimmed by 6 bases and 2 bases, with 17 bases remaining between them. The CDR3 spans 16 residues. Germline V gives CDR1 MNHEY, CDR2 SMNVEV (reference sequence). The CDR3 DNA reads TGTGCCAGCAGCAAAAGACAGGGGAGGGCCTACAATGAGCAGTTCTTC. As protein: CASSKRQGRAYNEQFF.

This clone is labeled medium-sized. The J gene is TRBJ1-6, the V gene TRBV30; D is unresolved. Trimming shortened V by 3 bases and J by 6 bases, and 3 bases separated the two germline ends. CDR1 is GTSNPN and CDR2 is SVGIG in the germline V gene (reference sequence). The CDR3 consists of 11 residues. Here the CDR3 reads CAWRSNSPLHF. The CDR3 DNA follows: TGTGCCTGGAGAAGTAATTCACCCCTCCACTTT.

J is TRBJ2-7 and V is TRBV6-6, with 10 nucleotides matching TRBD1. CDR1 is MNHNY, CDR2 SVGAGI, per germline (reference sequence). V gave up 7 bases and J gave up 4 bases; unmatched junction bases: 7. The CDR3 has 14 amino acids. CDR3 sequence: CASTKTGGIYEQYF. The CDR3 region has the DNA TGTGCCAGCACCAAGACAGGGGGCATTTACGAGCAGTACTTC.

This clone was counted only a few times. The genes are TRBV28 and TRBJ1-2, with D possibly TRBD1 on 6 matching bases. This CDR3 comprises 14 residues. Per germline, CDR1 MDHEN and CDR2 SYDVKM. V lost 6 bases and J lost 2, with 13 bases in between. Here the CDR3 DNA reads TGTGCCAGCAGCTCAGGGGCGGTAAACTATGGCTACACCTTC. Encoded protein: CASSSGAVNYGYTF.